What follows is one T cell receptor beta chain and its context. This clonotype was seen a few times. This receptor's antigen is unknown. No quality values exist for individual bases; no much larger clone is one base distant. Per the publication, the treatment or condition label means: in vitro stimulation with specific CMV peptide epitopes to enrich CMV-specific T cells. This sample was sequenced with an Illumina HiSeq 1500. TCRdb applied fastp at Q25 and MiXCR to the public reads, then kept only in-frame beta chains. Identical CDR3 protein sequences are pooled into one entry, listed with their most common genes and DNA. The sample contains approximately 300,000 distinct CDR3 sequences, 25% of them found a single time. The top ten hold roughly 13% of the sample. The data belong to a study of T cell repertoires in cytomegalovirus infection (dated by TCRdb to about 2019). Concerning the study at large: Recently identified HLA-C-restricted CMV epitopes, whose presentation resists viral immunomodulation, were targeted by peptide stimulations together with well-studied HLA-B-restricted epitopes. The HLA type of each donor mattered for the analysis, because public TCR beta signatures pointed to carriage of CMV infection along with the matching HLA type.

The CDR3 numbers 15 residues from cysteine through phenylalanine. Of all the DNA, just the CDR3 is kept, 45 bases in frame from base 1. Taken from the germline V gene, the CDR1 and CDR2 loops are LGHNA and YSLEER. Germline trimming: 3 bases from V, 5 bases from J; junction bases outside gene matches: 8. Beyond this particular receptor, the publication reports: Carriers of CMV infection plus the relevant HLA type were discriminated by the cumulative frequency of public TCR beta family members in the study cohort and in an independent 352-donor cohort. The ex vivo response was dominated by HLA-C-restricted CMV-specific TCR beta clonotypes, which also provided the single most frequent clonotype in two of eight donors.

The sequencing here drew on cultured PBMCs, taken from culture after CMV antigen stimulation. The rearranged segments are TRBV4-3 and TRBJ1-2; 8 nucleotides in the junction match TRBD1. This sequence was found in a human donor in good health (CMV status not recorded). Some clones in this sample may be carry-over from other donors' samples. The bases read TGCGCCAGCAGCCATACCGGACAGGGAGAGTATGGCTACACCTTC. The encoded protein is CASSHTGQGEYGYTF.